What follows is one TCR beta chain and its context. As yet, its antigen is unknown. This sample was included in a study of shared clonotypes between healthy human individuals. Study in general: Each donor's CD4 naive and CD4 memory cells filled three plates apiece, CD8 naive two, and CD8 memory one.

Sequencing used immunoSEQ multiplex PCR; TCRdb keeps in-frame clones, though not all of them. The sample lists around 2,000,000 clones; 95% were seen once. Looked up from germline, CDR1 is LNHDA and CDR2 is SQIVND (reference sequence). V lost 8 bases, J lost 8 bases, and 18 bases lay in between. The CDR3 runs to 13 residues. Regarding the study as a whole: Across subsets, estimated richness was generally greater for naive than for memory populations.

This chain connects TRBV19 to TRBJ1-1; D gene unclear. The sample was naive CD4+ T cells sorted from blood. The subset denotes: CD45RA+ positively selected. The TCR comes from a man aged 18 to 30 in good health. Written as DNA, the CDR3 is TGTGCCAGTTCGGCACTAGGGCAGTCCGAAGCTTTCTTT. It translates to CASSALGQSEAFF. The complete variable domain, with remaining parts taken from reference TRBV19 and TRBJ1-1, reads DGGITQSPKYLFRKEGQNVTLSCEQNLNHDAMYWYRQDPGQGLRLIYYSQIVNDFQKGDIAEGYSVSREKKESFPLTVTSAQKNPTAFYLCASSALGQSEAFFGQGTRLTVV.